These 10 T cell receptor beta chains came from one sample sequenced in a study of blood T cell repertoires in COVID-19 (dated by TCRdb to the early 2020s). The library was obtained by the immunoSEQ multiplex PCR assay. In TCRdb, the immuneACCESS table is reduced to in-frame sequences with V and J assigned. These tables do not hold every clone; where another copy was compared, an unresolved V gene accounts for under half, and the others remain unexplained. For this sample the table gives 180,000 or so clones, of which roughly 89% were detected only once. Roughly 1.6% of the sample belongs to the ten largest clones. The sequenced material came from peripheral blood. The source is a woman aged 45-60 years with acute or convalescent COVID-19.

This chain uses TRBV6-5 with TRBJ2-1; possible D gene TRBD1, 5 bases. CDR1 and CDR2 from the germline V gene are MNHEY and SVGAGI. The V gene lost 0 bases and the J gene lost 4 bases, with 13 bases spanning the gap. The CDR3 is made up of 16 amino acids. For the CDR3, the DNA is TGTGCCAGCAGTTACTCGGGAAGGGGCACGTACAATGAGCAGTTCTTC. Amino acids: CASSYSGRGTYNEQFF.

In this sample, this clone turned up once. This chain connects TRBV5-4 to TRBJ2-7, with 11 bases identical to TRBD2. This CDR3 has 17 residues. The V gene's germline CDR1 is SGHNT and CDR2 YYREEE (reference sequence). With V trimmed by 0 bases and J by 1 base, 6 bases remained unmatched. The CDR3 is CASSLGVAGGVSYEQYF. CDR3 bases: TGTGCCAGCAGCTTGGGGGTAGCGGGAGGGGTTTCCTACGAGCAGTACTTC. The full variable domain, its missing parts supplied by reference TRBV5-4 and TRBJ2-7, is ETGVTQSPTHLIKTRGQQVTLRCSSQSGHNTVSWYQQALGQGPQFIFQYYREEENGRGNFPPRFSGLQFPNYSSELNVNALELDDSALYLCASSLGVAGGVSYEQYFGPGTRLTVT.

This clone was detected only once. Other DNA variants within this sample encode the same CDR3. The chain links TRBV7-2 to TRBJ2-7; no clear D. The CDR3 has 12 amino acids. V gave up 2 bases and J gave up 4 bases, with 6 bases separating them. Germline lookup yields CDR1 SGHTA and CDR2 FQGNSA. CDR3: CASSLSSYEQYF. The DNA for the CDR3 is TGTGCCAGCAGCTTAAGTAGTTACGAGCAGTACTTC.

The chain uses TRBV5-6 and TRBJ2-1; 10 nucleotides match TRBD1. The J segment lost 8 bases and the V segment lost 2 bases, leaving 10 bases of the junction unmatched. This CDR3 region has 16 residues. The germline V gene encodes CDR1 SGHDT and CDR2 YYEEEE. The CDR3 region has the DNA TGTGCCAGCAGCTTCCTGGACAGGGGGGTCCTCCATGAGCAGTTCTTC. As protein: CASSFLDRGVLHEQFF.

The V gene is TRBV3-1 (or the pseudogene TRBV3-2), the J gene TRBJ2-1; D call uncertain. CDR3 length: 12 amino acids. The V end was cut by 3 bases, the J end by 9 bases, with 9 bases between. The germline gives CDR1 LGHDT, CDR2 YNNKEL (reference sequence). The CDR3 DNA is TGTGCCAGCAGCCAGGCCGCGGTTGAGCAGTTCTTC. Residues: CASSQAAVEQFF.

CDR3 coding DNA: TGTGCCAGCAGCTTAGCCCTCGGGGTGGGGATCTACGAGCAGTACTTC. This sequence encodes CASSLALGVGIYEQYF. The chain links TRBV7-8 to TRBJ2-7, with D possibly TRBD2 on 5 matching bases. CDR1 is SGHVS and CDR2 is FQNEAQ in the germline V gene. Trimming stripped 0 bases from V and 3 bases from J, with 15 bases between. This CDR3 comprises 16 residues. The full variable domain, completed using reference TRBV7-8 and TRBJ2-7, is GAGVSQSPRYKVAKRGQDVALRCDPISGHVSLFWYQQALGQGPEFLTYFQNEAQLDKSGLPSDRFFAERPEGSVSTLKIQRTQQEDSAVYLCASSLALGVGIYEQYFGPGTRLTVT.

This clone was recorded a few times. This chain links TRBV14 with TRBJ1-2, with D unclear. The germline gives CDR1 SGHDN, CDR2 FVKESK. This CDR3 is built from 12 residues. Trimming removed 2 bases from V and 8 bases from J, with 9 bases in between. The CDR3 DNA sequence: TGTGCCAGCAGCCAATCGGGTGGGGGCTACACCTTC. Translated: CASSQSGGGYTF. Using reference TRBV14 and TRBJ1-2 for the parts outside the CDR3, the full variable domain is EAGVTQFPSHSVIEKGQTVTLRCDPISGHDNLYWYRRVMGKEIKFLLHFVKESKQDESGMPNNRFLAERTGGTYSTLKVQPAELEDSGVYFCASSQSGGGYTFGSGTRLTVV.

CDR3 in amino acids: CASSLARRSNTGELFF. CDR3 bases: TGTGCCAGCAGCTTGGCACGGAGATCGAACACCGGGGAGCTGTTTTTT. The V call is TRBV5-8, the J call TRBJ2-2; D call uncertain. CDR1 is SGHTS, CDR2 YDEGEE, per germline. Trimming removed 0 bases at V and 0 bases at J, with 9 bases between. This CDR3 has 16 amino acids.

The CDR3 is CASTSSGRETQYF. Written as DNA, the CDR3 is TGTGCCAGTACCTCTAGCGGGAGGGAGACCCAGTACTTC. This chain joins TRBV19 and TRBJ2-5; 11 bases map to TRBD2. CDR3 length: 13 amino acids. V trimming: 7 bases; J trimming: 5 bases; junction bases outside the gene matches: 3. CDR1 is LNHDA and CDR2 is SQIVND in the germline V gene (reference sequence). The whole variable domain, remainder taken from reference TRBV19 and TRBJ2-5, is DGGITQSPKYLFRKEGQNVTLSCEQNLNHDAMYWYRQDPGQGLRLIYYSQIVNDFQKGDIAEGYSVSREKKESFPLTVTSAQKNPTAFYLCASTSSGRETQYFGPGTRLLVL.

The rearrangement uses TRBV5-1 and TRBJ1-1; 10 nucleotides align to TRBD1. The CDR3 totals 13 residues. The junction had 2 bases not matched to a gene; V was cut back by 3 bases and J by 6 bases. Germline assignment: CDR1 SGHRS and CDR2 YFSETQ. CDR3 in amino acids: CASSSGQGSEAFF. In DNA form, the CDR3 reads TGCGCCAGCAGCTCGGGACAGGGGTCTGAAGCTTTCTTT.